One TCR beta chain is described in this entry. The data belong to a study of blood T cell repertoires in COVID-19. Whole-study context: From T cells, B-cell-depleted T cells, or PBMCs came the material, which was cDNA or gDNA.

Sequenced by immunoSEQ multiplex PCR; TCRdb stores in-frame clones only, minus some. In the table there are under 250,000 clones, approximately 82% of which are singletons. The sequence was obtained from a woman aged 50 to 60 with acute or convalescent COVID-19. The sequencing sample was made of peripheral blood.

The CDR3 spells CSVRGMGSSYEQYF. CDR3 nucleotides: TGCAGCGTGAGAGGGATGGGGAGCTCCTACGAGCAGTACTTC. The V and J genes are TRBV29-1 and TRBJ2-7; D may be TRBD2 (5 bases). Trimming left V 6 bases short and J 0 bases short, with 15 bases between. Germline V gene sequence: CDR1 SQVTM, CDR2 ANQGSEA. The CDR3 loop spans 14 amino acids.